This T cell receptor (beta chain) emerged from a study of T cell repertoires in aging, cancer and after chemotherapy. V was pared by 1 base and J by 7 bases, with 10 bases between. The germline gives CDR1 SEHNR, CDR2 FQNEAQ (reference sequence). The CDR3 is made up of 13 amino acids. The template was genomic DNA from peripheral blood, not RNA. This clonotype was found a few times. Rearranged V-D-J TRB sequences were amplified with a mixed TRB-A/B primer pool. TCRdb used MiXCR to reprocess the multiplex PCR reads, holding one entry per CDR3 protein. The table shows approximately 11,000 distinct CDR3 sequences, with under 30% occurring only once.

The TCR originated in a human donor in good health. The gene calls are TRBV7-9 and TRBJ1-1, with no clear D. Sequenced: blood. CDR3 DNA sequence: TGTGCCAGCAGCTTAGGTGAGACGCTTGAAGCTTTCTTT. It codes for CASSLGETLEAFF.